Shown below are 8 T cell receptor beta chains from a single sample sequenced in a study of early T cells in non-severe SARS-CoV-2 infection. Each CDR3 protein is one row after TCRdb ran MiXCR on the 5' RACE reads. The sample holds about 60,000 distinct CDR3 sequences, about 5.6% seen once. Sequences were obtained from whole blood. The source of these receptors is an adult who was a healthcare worker with PCR-confirmed SARS-CoV-2 infection or an uninfected control (not recorded which).

Only a few counts were recorded for this clonotype. The CDR3 here is CAWKADGQPTNSYEQYF. The CDR3 DNA is TGTGCCTGGAAAGCGGACGGCCAGCCTACAAACTCCTACGAGCAGTACTTC. The chain joins TRBV30 to TRBJ2-7; possible D gene TRBD2, 5 bases. Germline V CDR1 and CDR2: GTSNPN, SVGIG (reference sequence). Trimming pared 4 bases from V and 0 bases from J, leaving 22 bases between. This CDR3 spans 17 amino acids. Supplemented by reference TRBV30 and TRBJ2-7, the full variable domain reads SQTIHQWPATLVQPVGSPLSLECTVEGTSNPNLYWYRQAAGRGLQLLFYSVGIGQISSEVPQNLSASRPQDRQFILSSKKLLLSDSGFYLCAWKADGQPTNSYEQYFGPGTRLTVT.

In its sample, this clonotype was seen a few times. The CDR3: CSAAVSGSGYNEQFF. CDR3 sequence (DNA): TGCAGTGCGGCGGTTAGCGGGAGCGGGTACAATGAGCAGTTCTTC. This rearrangement joins TRBV20-1 to TRBJ2-1, with 9 bases identical to TRBD2. Germline V gene sequence: CDR1 DFQATT, CDR2 SNEGSKA (reference sequence). V shed 6 bases and J 4 bases; nucleotides not matched to a gene: 10. This CDR3 is built from 15 residues.

V and J are TRBV10-3 and TRBJ1-1, with a tentative D call TRBD1 (5 bases). This CDR3 has 14 amino acids. Looked up from germline, CDR1 is ENHRY and CDR2 is SYGVKD. The V gene lost 6 bases and the J gene lost 2 bases, with 13 bases spanning the gap. The CDR3 DNA reads as TGTGCCATCAGCCGGACAAAGACCAACACTGAAGCTTTCTTT. Translation gives CAISRTKTNTEAFF.

In this sample, this clonotype turned up a few times. V is TRBV7-8 and J is TRBJ2-3; the D gene could be TRBD1 or TRBD2 (5 bases each). Germline V gene data show CDR1 as SGHVS and CDR2 as FQNEAQ. The V gene lost 3 bases and the J gene lost 2 bases, with 12 bases spanning the gap. This CDR3 has 15 residues. CDR3 sequence: CASSFRDPYTDTQYF. CDR3 bases: TGTGCCAGCAGCTTCCGGGACCCCTACACAGATACGCAGTATTTT.

This clonotype was seen ten or more times. This chain's CDR3 is CASSENGQNNEQFF. The CDR3 DNA follows: TGTGCCAGCAGTGAGAATGGACAGAACAATGAGCAGTTCTTC. The J gene is TRBJ2-1, the V gene TRBV2, with a tentative D call TRBD1 (6 bases). The germline CDR1 and CDR2 sequences are SNHLY and FYNNEI. Trimming cost V 3 bases and J 5 bases, with 11 bases left between them. This CDR3 comprises 14 residues. The complete variable domain, with remaining parts taken from reference TRBV2 and TRBJ2-1, reads EPEVTQTPSHQVTQMGQEVILRCVPISNHLYFYWYRQILGQKVEFLVSFYNNEISEKSEIFDDQFSVERPDGSNFTLKIRSTKLEDSAMYFCASSENGQNNEQFFGPGTRLTVL.

This clonotype was counted ten times or more. The chain links TRBV9 to TRBJ2-7; 9 nucleotides align to TRBD2. Germline V CDR1 and CDR2: SGDLS, YYNGEE. The CDR3 length is 15 residues. The trim removed 3 bases at V and 6 bases at J, leaving 10 bases unmatched. The CDR3 region has the DNA TGTGCCAGCAGCGCCGCGGGAGGGCCGAGTCTCGAGCAGTACTTC. Encoded protein: CASSAAGGPSLEQYF. Together with reference TRBV9 and TRBJ2-7, the CDR3 gives the full variable domain: DSGVTQTPKHLITATGQRVTLRCSPRSGDLSVYWYQQSLDQGLQFLIQYYNGEERAKGNILERFSAQQFPDLHSELNLSSLELGDSALYFCASSAAGGPSLEQYFGPGTRLTVT.

There are many counts of this clonotype. V gene TRBV5-5 combines with J gene TRBJ2-7; 9 bases match TRBD2. CDR1 SGHKS and CDR2 YYEKEE come from the germline V gene (reference sequence). V dropped 0 bases and J dropped 9; count of bases not matched to a gene: 7. CDR3 length equals 14 residues. The CDR3 DNA follows: TGTGCCAGCAGCTTGGAGGGACTAGCTAAGTGGCAGTACTTC. It specifies CASSLEGLAKWQYF.

The sample holds many counts of this clonotype. V is TRBV6-5 and J is TRBJ2-5; D remains unclear. The V gene's germline CDR1 is MNHEY and CDR2 SVGAGI. The CDR3 contains 12 residues. Trimming took 6 bases from V and 5 from J, leaving 10 bases between them. This CDR3 is CASRTEGETQYF. The CDR3 coding sequence is TGTGCCAGCAGGACCGAAGGGGAGACCCAGTACTTC.